This T cell receptor (beta chain) came from a study of blood T cell repertoires in COVID-19. The CDR3 runs to 17 residues. Trimming removed 4 bases from V and 7 bases from J; junction bases left unmatched: 15. Per the germline V gene, CDR1 is LGHNA and CDR2 is YSLEER. Using immunoSEQ multiplex PCR, the repertoire was profiled, and TCRdb retains in-frame clones only, with some absent. The repertoire holds 180,000 or so clones, with about 80% as singletons. The TCR comes from a woman in her forties or fifties with active or convalescent COVID-19. Input material: peripheral blood. V usage is TRBV4-3 and J usage is TRBJ2-1, with 8 bases fitting TRBD1. CDR3 in DNA: TGCGCCAGCAGCCCCTCCCTAGGGCAGGGGGCGCGTAATGAGCAGTTCTTC. It specifies CASSPSLGQGARNEQFF.